This T cell receptor (beta chain) was recovered during a study of siplizumab effects on memory and regulatory T cells. Profiling relied on immunoSEQ multiplex PCR, and the TCRdb table lists in-frame clones only, not all of them. The profile shows some 75,000 clones, about 92% of them singletons. In regard to this clone: As yet, its antigen is unknown.

Findings and caveats of the study: Some alloreactive sequences were traceable to unstimulated CD4+ memory cells, and siplizumab significantly reduced them. Proof of suppressive function in proliferating Tregs from siplizumab cultures was not established. Controls showed an average of 26.9% Treg-derived mappable alloreactive CD4+ clones, while siplizumab showed about 75%. Few alloreactive clones mapped to unstimulated subsets.

This clonotype originated in a human donor in good health. Sequencing used CD8+ T cells sorted from blood.

In nucleotides, the CDR3 is TGTGCCAGCAGTTTATGGGTGAGGACTAATGAAAAACTGTTTTTT. As protein: CASSLWVRTNEKLFF. V usage is TRBV28 and J usage is TRBJ1-4, with no clear D. The CDR3 contains 15 residues. Germline assignment: CDR1 MDHEN and CDR2 SYDVKM. V shed 0 bases and J shed 2 bases, with 7 bases lying between them.